This TCR beta chain is drawn from a study of T cell repertoires in cytomegalovirus infection. Study as a whole: Well-studied HLA-B-restricted CMV epitopes were used in the study alongside recently identified HLA-C-restricted ones. A matching HLA type, together with CMV infection, was signaled by public TCR beta signatures.

Findings and limits, study-wide: The ex vivo response showed dominance by HLA-C-restricted CMV-specific TCR beta clonotypes.

This clonotype was detected many times. Its antigen remains unknown. TCRdb fed the reads into MiXCR, producing one record per CDR3 protein. Among approximately 730,000 distinct CDR3 sequences, 25% to 35% were seen once, and the ten largest hold around 13%. Germline V gene sequence: CDR1 SGHVS, CDR2 FQNEAQ. The CDR3 totals 15 residues. V was clipped by 7 bases and J by 8 bases; unmatched bases: 11. This chain joins TRBV7-8 and TRBJ2-1, with TRBD1 matching 10 bases. This TCR derives from a human donor in good health (CMV status not recorded). Some clones in this sample may be carry-over from other donors' samples. The material was cultured CD8+ T cells from PBMCs, obtained from culture after CMV antigen stimulation. Written as DNA, the CDR3 is TGTGCCAGCACCCACGACAGGGGGCGCTTCGATGAGCAGTTCTTC. Translation gives CASTHDRGRFDEQFF. Supplemented by reference TRBV7-8 and TRBJ2-1, the full variable domain reads GAGVSQSPRYKVAKRGQDVALRCDPISGHVSLFWYQQALGQGPEFLTYFQNEAQLDKSGLPSDRFFAERPEGSVSTLKIQRTQQEDSAVYLCASTHDRGRFDEQFFGPGTRLTVL.